Here is one TCR beta chain with its context. This receptor's antigen is unknown. No per-base quality is available; no much larger clone lies one base away. Participants in the prospective study were aged roughly 18 to 100 years, lived in 24 United States geographic areas, and enrolled through a virtual design. In the prospective study, participants were assigned to cohorts based on the clinical history participants reported in a screening survey and a study questionnaire. For ImmuneRACE Cohort 3, a participant was defined as recovered based on two consecutive negative NP/OP PCR tests, clearance by a healthcare professional, or resolution of symptoms. Each participant in the prospective study had whole blood, serum and a nasopharyngeal or oropharyngeal swab collected by mobile phlebotomists. Participants in the prospective study had the option to provide additional blood draws and questionnaires over a roughly 2-month period. Prospective study blood samples were shipped either frozen or at room temperature before DNA extraction.

The sample comes from a study of blood T cell repertoires in COVID-19 (dated by TCRdb to 2019 to 2021). About the full investigation: Collaborator samples came from the United States, Italy and Spain and covered acute and convalescent phases of COVID-19. HLA class I and class II types, where available, came from metadata supplied by the sample provider rather than from assay-based typing. The samples were drawn from the first 160 participants of the ongoing ImmuneRACE study and from about 1,200 subjects provided by 6 global collaborators. Sample metadata almost always included a de-identified subject ID, COVID-19 status, age in years and sex. A freely available public database, intended as a resource for researchers studying the immune response to SARS-CoV-2, is where the repertoires were released. Subjects who had been exposed to COVID-19, were actively infected with it, or had recovered from it provided the deeply sampled blood TCRbeta repertoires that made up the dataset. The prospective study material was composed of cDNA or gDNA derived from T cells, B-cell-depleted T cells, or PBMCs. General study outcomes and caveats: Clinical and demographic metadata were provided uncurated, with the amount varying by source and participant.

The CDR3 runs 15 amino acids, cysteine and phenylalanine included. Left in the record is the CDR3 DNA by itself, 45 bases read in frame from the first base. A distance of 16 bases separates the germline ends of V and J, which lose 0 bases and 6 bases respectively. CDR1 and CDR2, per the germline V gene, are SGHRS and YFSETQ. TCRbeta CDR3 regions were amplified from genomic DNA using the immunoSEQ Assay, a bias-controlled multiplex PCR. Regarding the original processing steps: Nucleated cell counts per sample were estimated from amplification of reference gene primers within the assay. To quantify the absolute abundance of each unique TCRbeta CDR3 rearrangement, sequence reads were collapsed and filtered. For each sample, productive Simpson clonality was calculated by taking the square root of Simpson's diversity index across productive rearrangements. In its TCRdb copy, this immuneACCESS table keeps in-frame sequences only and misses some clones. Where compared with another copy, unresolved V genes explain less than half of these, and the others have no known cause. That table gives V, J and clone size, and the DNA gave D and trimming. The sample table records under 200,000 clones; roughly 84% of these occur just once. 18% of the sample goes to the ten largest clones.

The origin of this receptor is a man aged 55-75 years who had recovered from COVID-19. This chain joins TRBV5-1 to TRBJ2-7; the D gene is perhaps TRBD2, from 6 matching bases. Sequencing was performed on PBMCs or T cells enriched from blood (not recorded which). The CDR3 region has the sequence CASSLGGVAYIEQYF. The DNA reads as follows: TGCGCCAGCAGCTTGGGCGGGGTAGCCTATATCGAGCAGTACTTC.